What follows are 24 T cell receptor beta chains derived from one specimen sequenced in a study of Graves' ophthalmopathy and Graves' hyperthyroidism. The authors amplified TCR beta CDR3 regions, and they did so from RNA transcripts for repertoire sequencing. The first round was an RT-PCR with HTBI primers, and the second round was a multiplex PCR. TCRdb reprocessed the multiplex PCR reads with MiXCR, giving one entry per CDR3 protein. This sample has approximately 410,000 distinct CDR3 sequences, with 15% to 19% found just once. The specimen sequenced was peripheral blood. The receptors were gathered from a young woman with stable Graves' hyperthyroidism.

This clonotype was recorded many times. The V and J genes are TRBV15 and TRBJ1-1; a possible D gene is TRBD1 (6 bases). CDR1 is LNHNV, CDR2 YYDKDF, per germline (reference sequence). The CDR3 consists of 15 residues. The V end lost 5 bases, the J end lost 9 bases, and 22 bases lay between the germline ends. CDR3 in amino acids: CATSPPASDSQKAFF. In DNA, the CDR3 is TGTGCCACCAGCCCCCCCGCATCGGACAGCCAAAAAGCTTTCTTT.

This chain uses TRBV29-1 with TRBJ1-1, with TRBD1 matching over 7 bases. The CDR3 extends over 12 amino acids. Germline values: CDR1 SQVTM, CDR2 ANQGSEA. Unmatched junction bases numbered 6, after V lost 7 bases and J lost 4 bases. Written as DNA, the CDR3 is TGCAGCGGTCGACAGGGAATCACTGAAGCTTTCTTT. Translation gives CSGRQGITEAFF.

V is TRBV20-1 and J is TRBJ2-7; 7 nucleotides align to TRBD1. Germline CDR1 is DFQATT and CDR2 is SNEGSKA (reference sequence). This CDR3 contains 13 residues. J lost 2 bases, V lost 6 bases, and 7 bases had no gene match. The CDR3 reads CSASGQDPYEQYF. The CDR3 DNA reads TGCAGTGCCAGCGGACAGGACCCCTACGAGCAGTACTTC.

The sample holds many counts of this clonotype. V usage is TRBV24-1 and J usage is TRBJ1-5, with 7 positions matching TRBD1. V shed 7 bases and J 7 bases; nucleotides not matched to a gene: 6. There are 13 residues in the CDR3. Germline V gene data show CDR1 as KGHDR and CDR2 as SFDVKD. This chain's CDR3 is CATSMDRTQPQHF. The CDR3 region has the DNA TGTGCCACCAGCATGGACAGGACCCAGCCCCAGCATTTT.

The V and J genes are TRBV12-3 or TRBV12-4 and TRBJ2-7, with TRBD1 identical over 12 bases. The CDR3 loop spans 17 amino acids. Trimming at V came to 6 bases and at J to 7 bases, leaving 16 bases not matched to a gene. This CDR3 reads CASSSIWGGQGAREQYF. CDR3 nucleotides: TGTGCCAGCAGCTCCATTTGGGGGGGACAGGGGGCTCGGGAGCAGTACTTC.

The chain is built from TRBV29-1 and TRBJ2-7, with a weak D call TRBD2 (5 bases). The length of the CDR3 is 10 residues. Germline V CDR1 and CDR2: SQVTM, ANQGSEA. Trimming stripped 2 bases from V and 9 bases from J, with 8 bases between. CDR3 amino acids: CSVEKGVQYF. The CDR3 DNA sequence: TGCAGCGTTGAAAAGGGAGTGCAGTACTTC.

About this clonotype: Being one base from a much bigger clone, this may be a read error. Because it lacks the conserved phenylalanine or tryptophan at the end, this CDR3 is likely a read error. V gene TRBV6-2 or TRBV6-3 combines with J gene TRBJ2-7; 9 nucleotides agree with TRBD1. The V gene's germline CDR1 is MNHEY and CDR2 SVGEGT. V was pared by 6 bases and J by 2 bases, with 5 bases of the junction left unmatched. The CDR3 runs to 14 residues. The CDR3 protein is CASSWGQGTYEQYL. CDR3 in DNA: TGTGCCAGCAGCTGGGGACAGGGAACCTACGAGCAGTACCTC.

This clonotype occurred many times. The genes are TRBV20-1 and TRBJ1-1, with TRBD1 matching 9 bases. The CDR3 covers 14 residues. Germline V gene data show CDR1 as DFQATT and CDR2 as SNEGSKA (reference sequence). Losses at the gene ends were 4 bases for V and 4 bases for J; bases not matched to a gene: 7. For the CDR3, the DNA is TGCAGTGCTACAAAACAGGGGGCTAGCACTGAAGCTTTCTTT. It yields the protein CSATKQGASTEAFF.

This clonotype was seen ten or more times. The chain employs TRBV7-8 and TRBJ1-1; the D is unclear. CDR1 and CDR2 (germline): SGHVS, FQNEAQ. The germline V and J ends were trimmed by 6 bases and 6 bases, with 11 bases remaining between them. CDR3 length: 12 amino acids. Here the CDR3 reads CASRAPLAEAFF. Here the CDR3 DNA reads TGTGCCAGCAGGGCCCCCTTGGCTGAAGCTTTCTTT.

This clonotype was picked up a small number of times. This rearrangement joins TRBV19 to TRBJ2-7; D uncertain. The length of the CDR3 is 13 residues. The germline gives CDR1 LNHDA, CDR2 SQIVND (reference sequence). V was pared by 3 bases and J by 2 bases, with 8 bases between. The CDR3 protein is CASSISAPYEQYF. Written as DNA, the CDR3 is TGTGCCAGTAGTATCTCGGCCCCCTACGAGCAGTACTTC.

The chain carries TRBV18 and TRBJ2-5; maybe TRBD1 (5 bases). CDR3 length: 17 residues. CDR1 is KGHSH and CDR2 is LQKENI in the germline V gene. With 2 bases removed from V and 1 base from J, the gap between germline ends came to 17 bases. CDR3 nucleotide sequence: TGTGCCAGCTCACCATTATACCAGGGAAGGGCCCAAGAGACCCAGTACTTC. It codes for CASSPLYQGRAQETQYF.

This clonotype was observed many times. This chain uses TRBV6-2 or TRBV6-3 with TRBJ2-7; tentative D call: TRBD2 (7 bases). CDR3 length: 16 residues. With 7 bases removed from V and 2 bases from J, the gap between germline ends came to 21 bases. Per the germline V gene, CDR1 is MNHEY and CDR2 is SVGEGT. The CDR3 spells CASMGGPRGGPYEQYF. The CDR3 coding sequence is TGTGCCAGCATGGGCGGCCCCAGGGGAGGGCCCTACGAGCAGTACTTC.

This clonotype was observed at least ten times. The V and J genes are TRBV20-1 and TRBJ2-7; a possible D gene is TRBD1 (6 bases). The CDR3 consists of 13 residues. The V end was cut by 5 bases, the J end by 4 bases, with 15 bases between. Germline V gene lookup returns CDR1 DFQATT and CDR2 SNEGSKA (reference sequence). CDR3 in DNA: TGCAGTGCTTTTCCGGGACACCCGTACGAGCAGTACTTC. It translates to CSAFPGHPYEQYF.

This clonotype was seen a few times. The chain joins TRBV14 to TRBJ2-6; no definite D call. CDR1 and CDR2 (germline): SGHDN, FVKESK. The length of the CDR3 is 16 residues. V shed 1 base and J shed 2 bases, with 9 bases lying between them. The CDR3 is CASSQGIRPGANVLTF. The CDR3 nucleotides are TGTGCCAGCAGCCAAGGAATCCGGCCTGGGGCCAACGTCCTGACTTTC.

This clonotype was detected ten times or more. The chain links TRBV9 to TRBJ1-5; the D is unclear. This CDR3 contains 15 residues. Trimming took 4 bases from V and 4 from J, leaving 15 bases between them. Germline values: CDR1 SGDLS, CDR2 YYNGEE. For the CDR3, the DNA is TGTGCCAGCAGCTCCTCGTGGGCTGCAAATCAGCCCCAGCATTTT. Its protein is CASSSSWAANQPQHF.

This clonotype was observed many times. This chain links TRBV12-3 or TRBV12-4 with TRBJ1-1, with TRBD1 matching over 10 bases. The CDR3 spans 15 residues. Germline trimming cut 5 bases from V and 1 base from J; bases unmatched to any gene: 4. CDR3 region: CASSPDRGQNTEAFF. As DNA, the CDR3 is TGTGCCAGCAGTCCCGACAGGGGGCAGAACACTGAAGCTTTCTTT.

Points on this clonotype: Compared with germline, one end of the junction differs, possibly owing to a read error. This rearrangement joins TRBV19 to TRBJ1-5; perhaps TRBD1 as D (6 bases). This CDR3 is 16 amino acids long. Looked up from germline, CDR1 is LNHDA and CDR2 is SQIVND (reference sequence). CDR3 in amino acids: CATDHPGGGRKQPQHF. The CDR3 region has the DNA TGTGCCACCGACCATCCCGGGGGGGGGCGCAAACAGCCCCAGCATTTT.

This clonotype was seen repeatedly, ten times or more. A single base separates this from a much larger clone, so it may be a read error. Here the CDR3 omits its conserved ending phenylalanine or tryptophan, so a read error is the likely source. V is TRBV6-1 and J is TRBJ2-7, with D possibly called TRBD1 or TRBD2 (5 bases each). V dropped 8 bases and J dropped 0 bases, with 20 bases sitting between them. This CDR3 has 16 residues. Germline loops: CDR1 MNHNS, CDR2 SASEGT. The CDR3 nucleotides read TGTGCCAGCCGTCCTTCAGGGAGTGGAAGCTCCTACGAGCAGTACCTC. This codes for CASRPSGSGSSYEQYL.

This clonotype occurred many times. The gene calls are TRBV6-1 and TRBJ2-2; 9 bases fit TRBD1. The CDR3 has 18 residues. Germline CDR1 reads MNHNS; CDR2 reads SASEGT. The junction had 11 bases not matched to a gene; V was cut back by 6 bases and J by 0 bases. Written as DNA, the CDR3 is TGTGCCAGCAGGAAGATAACAGGGGGCCGCGCGAACACCGGGGAGCTGTTTTTT. It yields the protein CASRKITGGRANTGELFF.

This clonotype appeared many times. DNA of the CDR3: TGTGCCAGCAGCTTAGAGGGGGGCACCGGGGAGCTGTTTTTT. The encoded protein is CASSLEGGTGELFF. The chain has TRBV11-2 and TRBJ2-2; D possibly corresponds to TRBD2 (6 bases). Trimming left V 0 bases short and J 4 bases short, with 6 bases between. Germline V lookup: CDR1 SGHAT, CDR2 FQNNGV. The CDR3 is made up of 14 amino acids.

This rearrangement joins TRBV7-9 to TRBJ2-5, with 8 bases fitting TRBD1. This CDR3 has 14 residues. J gave up 5 bases and V 5 bases, and 7 bases lay outside the gene matches. The germline V gene has CDR1 SEHNR and CDR2 FQNEAQ (reference sequence). This CDR3 reads CASSQDRGWETQYF. In DNA form, the CDR3 reads TGTGCCAGCAGCCAAGACAGGGGATGGGAGACCCAGTACTTC.

This clonotype appeared many times. V and J are TRBV12-3 or TRBV12-4 and TRBJ1-3; D ambiguous. Trimming cost V 1 base and J 1 base, with 5 bases left between them. The CDR3 consists of 14 residues. The CDR3 loop reads CASSLEGSGNTIYF. CDR3 coding DNA: TGTGCCAGCAGTTTAGAGGGATCTGGAAACACCATATATTTT.

In this sample, this clonotype turned up many times. The rearrangement joins TRBV20-1 to TRBJ2-5; no firm D call. Germline V gives CDR1 DFQATT, CDR2 SNEGSKA (reference sequence). This CDR3 has 11 residues. V lost 8 bases and J 5 bases, leaving 12 bases between the germline ends. DNA for the CDR3: TGCAGTCTTAGTTTCGGGGAGACCCAGTACTTC. This codes for CSLSFGETQYF.

Of note for this clonotype: Relative to the germline gene, one junction end is altered; a read error may explain this. The chain carries TRBV6-1 and TRBJ1-5; tentative D call: TRBD1 (5 bases). This CDR3 region has 14 residues. Germline loops: CDR1 MNHNS, CDR2 SASEGT. The CDR3 here is CASSEGGNNQPQRF. In DNA form, the CDR3 reads TGTGCCAGCAGTGAAGGGGGGAATAATCAGCCCCAGCGTTTT.